The 19 T cell receptor beta chains given below trace back to one sample, sequenced in a study of T cell responses to AZD1222 COVID-19 vaccine. The assay was immunoSEQ multiplex PCR, and TCRdb's table has in-frame clones only and misses some. The sample carries some 150,000 clones, approximately 94% recorded once. The sequences come from peripheral blood, collected on day 0 of AZD1222 vaccination. The receptors were sampled from an adult in good health.

This chain joins TRBV7-9 and TRBJ1-2; tentatively, D is TRBD1 (6 bases). The CDR3 runs 13 residues. Germline V CDR1 and CDR2: SEHNR, FQNEAQ (reference sequence). Between the trimmed V and J ends, which lost 5 bases and 4 bases, there was a span of 11 bases. CDR3 sequence (DNA): TGTGCCAGCAGCGGCGGGGGCCTCTATGGCTACACCTTC. It specifies CASSGGGLYGYTF.

The genes are TRBV5-1 and TRBJ2-7, with 8 bases matching TRBD1. The CDR3 runs 16 residues. The germline gives CDR1 SGHRS, CDR2 YFSETQ. Trimming cost V 3 bases and J 3 bases; bases outside gene matches: 11. CDR3 DNA: TGCGCCAGCAGCTCGGAGACCGGGACAGGACTCTACGAGCAGTACTTC. It specifies CASSSETGTGLYEQYF.

V is TRBV10-3 and J is TRBJ2-3; weak D call: TRBD2 (6 bases). The CDR3 extends over 17 amino acids. The V end was cut by 1 base, the J end by 0 bases, with 14 bases between. Germline V CDR1 and CDR2: ENHRY, SYGVKD. CDR3 in amino acids: CAISELEGFASTDTQYF. CDR3 DNA sequence: TGTGCCATCAGTGAGTTGGAGGGATTCGCTAGCACAGATACGCAGTATTTT.

Comment on this clone: This same CDR3 is encoded by further DNA sequences in the sample. The rearrangement joins TRBV4-1 to TRBJ1-4, with TRBD1 matching 7 bases. The CDR3 covers 15 residues. Trimming cost V 1 base and J 4 bases; bases outside gene matches: 3. The germline V gene encodes CDR1 MGHRA and CDR2 YSYEKL. The CDR3, as DNA: TGCGCCAGCAGCCAAGGGGACAGAGATAATGAAAAACTGTTTTTT. This codes for CASSQGDRDNEKLFF.

The chain carries TRBV5-6 and TRBJ2-7, with D maybe TRBD1 (5 bases). In germline, CDR1 is SGHDT, CDR2 YYEEEE. The CDR3 contains 13 residues. Deletions cut 2 bases from V and 2 bases from J, with 8 bases between. The CDR3 region has the DNA TGTGCCAGCAGCTTTACAGGAACCTACGAGCAGTACTTC. This sequence encodes CASSFTGTYEQYF.

The gene calls are TRBV15 and TRBJ1-2; tentatively, D is TRBD1 (5 bases). The V gene's germline CDR1 is LNHNV and CDR2 YYDKDF (reference sequence). The ends were cut back, 1 base at V and 5 bases at J, with 14 bases in the middle. This CDR3 has 15 amino acids. DNA for the CDR3: TGTGCCACCAGCAGAGGGAGAGACAGTTTATATGGCTACACCTTC. This translates into CATSRGRDSLYGYTF.

J is TRBJ1-1 and V is TRBV28; the D is unclear. The CDR3 runs 12 residues. The V end was cut by 3 bases, the J end by 5 bases, with 7 bases between. Germline V gene data show CDR1 as MDHEN and CDR2 as SYDVKM. The DNA of the CDR3 is TGTGCCAGCAGTTTCCCCGGGACTGAAGCTTTCTTT. It codes for CASSFPGTEAFF.

The chain recombines TRBV5-5 with TRBJ1-2, with D unresolved. Between the trimmed V and J ends, which lost 0 bases and 4 bases, there was a span of 10 bases. Germline assignment: CDR1 SGHKS and CDR2 YYEKEE (reference sequence). The CDR3 is 14 residues long. The CDR3 loop is CASSLAGFGYGYTF. The CDR3 DNA is TGTGCCAGCAGCTTGGCAGGATTTGGCTATGGCTACACCTTC.

The rearrangement joins TRBV27 to TRBJ1-1; possible D gene TRBD1, 6 bases. This CDR3 region has 14 residues. The V gene lost 5 bases and the J gene lost 0 bases, with 10 bases spanning the gap. Germline V gene sequence: CDR1 MNHEY, CDR2 SMNVEV (reference sequence). The CDR3 here is CASSTGSLNTEAFF. DNA of the CDR3: TGTGCCAGCAGTACAGGGTCCCTGAACACTGAAGCTTTCTTT.

The J gene is TRBJ1-2, the V gene TRBV3-1 (or the pseudogene TRBV3-2); 9 bases match TRBD1. Germline V gives CDR1 LGHDT, CDR2 YNNKEL (reference sequence). V gave up 1 base and J gave up 0 bases; unmatched junction bases: 0. The CDR3 has 15 amino acids. The DNA of the CDR3 is TGTGCCAGCAGCCAAGGACAGGGGGCTAACTATGGCTACACCTTC. This translates into CASSQGQGANYGYTF.

The rearrangement joins TRBV12-3 or TRBV12-4 to TRBJ1-2; D is ambiguous. This CDR3 has 13 amino acids. Trimming stripped 7 bases from V and 6 bases from J, with 15 bases between. As DNA, the CDR3 is TGTGCCAGCACCCCTGGGCGAGGGAATGGCTACACCTTC. It encodes CASTPGRGNGYTF.

The chain combines TRBV9 with TRBJ2-1; 8 nucleotides line up with TRBD2. V shed 1 base, J shed 5 bases, and the junction held 5 bases outside the gene matches. Germline-derived CDR1 and CDR2 are SGDLS and YYNGEE. This CDR3 has 15 residues. CDR3 coding DNA: TGTGCCAGCAGCGTACAAGCGGGGGAGCACAATGAGCAGTTCTTC. Protein: CASSVQAGEHNEQFF.

The rearrangement links TRBV7-9 to TRBJ2-3; 11 bases line up with TRBD2. The CDR3 contains 16 residues. Germline lookup yields CDR1 SEHNR and CDR2 FQNEAQ (reference sequence). J lost 4 bases, V lost 2 bases, and 5 bases had no gene match. CDR3 sequence: CASSLRASGGPDTQYF. The CDR3 nucleotides are TGTGCCAGCAGCTTAAGGGCTAGCGGGGGGCCAGATACGCAGTATTTT.

The chain combines TRBV28 with TRBJ1-2; 10 nucleotides align to TRBD1. In germline, CDR1 is MDHEN, CDR2 SYDVKM. The CDR3 totals 14 residues. J was trimmed by 8 bases and V by 7 bases; bases with no gene match: 10. CDR3 bases: TGTGCCAGCACGAAAACGGGACAGGGGAAGGGCTACACCTTC. Amino acids: CASTKTGQGKGYTF.

This chain joins TRBV11-3 and TRBJ1-1, with D possibly being TRBD1 (5 bases). This CDR3 has 15 amino acids. V shed 6 bases and J shed 1 base, with 15 bases lying between them. The V gene's germline CDR1 is SGHNT and CDR2 YENEEA. The CDR3 is CASSGGGTANTEAFF. In nucleotides, the CDR3 is TGTGCCAGCAGTGGTGGCGGGACCGCGAACACTGAAGCTTTCTTT.

The genes are TRBV4-1 and TRBJ1-5; D is unclear. The germline CDR1 and CDR2 sequences are MGHRA and YSYEKL. This CDR3 is 16 amino acids long. V lost 1 base to trimming and J lost 0 bases, with 10 bases between them. The CDR3, as DNA: TGCGCCAGCAGCCAAGGGGTCACTCTTAGCAATCAGCCCCAGCATTTT. Translating gives CASSQGVTLSNQPQHF.

V usage is TRBV7-8 and J usage is TRBJ1-2, with D perhaps matching TRBD1 (5 bases). The germline V gene has CDR1 SGHVS and CDR2 FQNEAQ. The CDR3 is 14 residues long. Between the trimmed V and J ends, which lost 5 bases and 6 bases, there was a span of 16 bases. The CDR3 DNA sequence: TGTGCCAGCAGCCCCTACGGGGCAAGGGATGGCTACACCTTC. Its translation is CASSPYGARDGYTF.

The J gene is TRBJ2-2, the V gene TRBV19; D might be TRBD2 (7 bases). The CDR3 runs to 16 residues. Trimming stripped 7 bases from V and 3 bases from J, with 18 bases between. In germline, CDR1 is LNHDA, CDR2 SQIVND (reference sequence). CDR3 region: CASIGSGTTYTGELFF. As DNA, the CDR3 is TGTGCCAGTATCGGAAGCGGGACAACATACACCGGGGAGCTGTTTTTT.

V gene TRBV11-2 combines with J gene TRBJ2-7, with TRBD1 identical over 7 bases. The CDR3 has 16 residues. J was trimmed by 1 base and V by 0 bases; bases with no gene match: 6. CDR1 is SGHAT and CDR2 is FQNNGV in the germline V gene. Here the CDR3 DNA reads TGTGCCAGCAGCTTAGACGTAACGGGACAGTCCTACGAGCAGTACTTC. This codes for CASSLDVTGQSYEQYF.